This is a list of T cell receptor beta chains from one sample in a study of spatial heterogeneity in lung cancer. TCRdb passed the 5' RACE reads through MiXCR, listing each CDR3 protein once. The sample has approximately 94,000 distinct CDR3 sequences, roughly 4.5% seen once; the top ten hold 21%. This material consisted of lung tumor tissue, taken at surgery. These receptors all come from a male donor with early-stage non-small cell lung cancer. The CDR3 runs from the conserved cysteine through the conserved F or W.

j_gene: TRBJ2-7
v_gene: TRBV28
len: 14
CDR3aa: CASIRRGTGGEQYF

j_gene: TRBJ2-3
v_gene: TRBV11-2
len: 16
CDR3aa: CASSSLFSGTTDTQYF

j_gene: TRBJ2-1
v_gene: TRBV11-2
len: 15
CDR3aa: CASSQGLAGWYEQFF

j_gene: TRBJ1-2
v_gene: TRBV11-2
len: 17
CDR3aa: CASSLDLEGWANYGYTF

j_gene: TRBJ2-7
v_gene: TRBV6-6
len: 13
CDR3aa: CASTPNWAYEQYF

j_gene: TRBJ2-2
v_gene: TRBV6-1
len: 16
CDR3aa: CASSEARGPRTGELFF

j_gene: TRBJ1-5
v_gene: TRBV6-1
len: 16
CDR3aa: CASSVSLGASNQPQHF

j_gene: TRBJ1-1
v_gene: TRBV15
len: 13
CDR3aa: CATSRRKNTEAFF

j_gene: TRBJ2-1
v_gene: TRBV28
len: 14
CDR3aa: CASSLEGRVHEQFF

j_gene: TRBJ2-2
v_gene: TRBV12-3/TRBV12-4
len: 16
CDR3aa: CASSPFQRGVTGELFF

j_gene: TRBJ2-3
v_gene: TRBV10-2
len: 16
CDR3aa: CASRAPGQGLTDTQYF

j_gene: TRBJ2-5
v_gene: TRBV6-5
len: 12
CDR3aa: CASSLDRKTQYF

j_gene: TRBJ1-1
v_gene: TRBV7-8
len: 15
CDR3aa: CASSFLIGFGTEAFF

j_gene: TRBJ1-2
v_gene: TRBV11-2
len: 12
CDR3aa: CASSSAGLGYTF

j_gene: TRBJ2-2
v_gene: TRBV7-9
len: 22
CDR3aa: CASSPTSWAPTPENLNTGELFF

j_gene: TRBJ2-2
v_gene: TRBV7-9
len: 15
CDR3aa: CASSLARDAAGELFF

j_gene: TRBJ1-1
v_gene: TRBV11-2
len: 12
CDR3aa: CASSPRTGEAFF

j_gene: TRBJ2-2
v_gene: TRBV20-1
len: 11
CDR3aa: CSAWGVGELFF

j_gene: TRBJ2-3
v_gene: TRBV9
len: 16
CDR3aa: CASSVGPSGGTDTQYF

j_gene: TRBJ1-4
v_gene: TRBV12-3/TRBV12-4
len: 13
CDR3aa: CASNGEGHEKLFF

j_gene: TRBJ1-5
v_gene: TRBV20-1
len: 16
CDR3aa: CSARDLSAGENQPQHF

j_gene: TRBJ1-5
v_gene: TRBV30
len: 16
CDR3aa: CAWSSGGSSSNQPQHF

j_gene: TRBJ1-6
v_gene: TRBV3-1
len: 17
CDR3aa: CASSQYGGRAYNSPLHF

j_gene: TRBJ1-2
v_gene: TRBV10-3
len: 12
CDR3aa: CAIRGLNYGYTF

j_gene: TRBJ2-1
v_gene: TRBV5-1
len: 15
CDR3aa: CASSFGTRREEKQFF

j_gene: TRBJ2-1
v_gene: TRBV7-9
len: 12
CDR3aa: CASSLIGTEQFF

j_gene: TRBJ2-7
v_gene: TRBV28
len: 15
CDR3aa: CASSFAGRPAYEQYF

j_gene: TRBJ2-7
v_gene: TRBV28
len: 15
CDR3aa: CASSADFPTNYEQYF

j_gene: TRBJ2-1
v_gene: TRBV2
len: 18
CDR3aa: CASVKPEGPKSPHNEQFF